The 30 T cell receptor beta chains presented below share a single source sample, sequenced in a study of cytomegalovirus exposure and HLA in healthy donors. With 60 Vbeta and 13 Jbeta primers, the PCR was carried out. TCRdb's copy holds only in-frame clones and misses some; the assay was immunoSEQ multiplex PCR. The sample comprises 250,000 or so clones, about 81% of which are singletons, and about 8% rests with the top ten. Sequencing was done on a sample of PBMCs. All receptors come from a woman aged 55-69 years in good health and CMV-seropositive.

The sample holds one count of this clone. J is TRBJ2-3 and V is TRBV18, with D maybe TRBD1 (5 bases). The length of the CDR3 is 16 residues. The V gene's germline CDR1 is KGHSH and CDR2 LQKENI. V was shortened by 3 bases and J by 2 bases, with 15 bases between the two germline ends. The CDR3 DNA reads TGTGCCAGCTCACCTGTTGTTGGGGCCTTCACAGATACGCAGTATTTT. This gives the protein CASSPVVGAFTDTQYF.

This sequence joins TRBV7-9 and TRBJ2-5, with TRBD2 identical over 8 bases. In germline, CDR1 is SEHNR, CDR2 FQNEAQ (reference sequence). V lost 0 bases to trimming and J lost 5 bases; unmatched junction nucleotides: 8. The CDR3 length is 16 residues. The CDR3 spells CASSLAGSGSRETQYF. In nucleotides, the CDR3 is TGTGCCAGCAGCTTAGCCGGGAGCGGGAGCAGGGAGACCCAGTACTTC.

This clone was observed once. The chain joins TRBV2 to TRBJ2-5; no firm D call. The germline CDR1 and CDR2 sequences are SNHLY and FYNNEI. The CDR3 contains 14 residues. Trimming cost V 7 bases and J 2 bases, with 14 bases left between them. The CDR3 bases are TGTGCCAGCACCATCACGGGTGAACAAGAGACCCAGTACTTC. Protein: CASTITGEQETQYF.

The chain joins TRBV6-5 to TRBJ2-7, with TRBD1 as a possible D gene (5 bases). Trimming stripped 5 bases from V and 1 base from J, with 15 bases between. The CDR3 runs 15 residues. Germline V gives CDR1 MNHEY, CDR2 SVGAGI. CDR3 sequence: CASSRSQTASYEQYF. CDR3 nucleotide sequence: TGTGCCAGCAGTCGATCCCAGACAGCTTCCTACGAGCAGTACTTC.

The gene calls are TRBV4-1 and TRBJ2-7; possibly TRBD1 for D (6 bases). The CDR3 covers 16 residues. Trimming cost V 4 bases and J 0 bases, with 16 bases left between them. Germline loops: CDR1 MGHRA, CDR2 YSYEKL. CDR3 loop: CASSRVDRNPSYEQYF. The CDR3 bases are TGCGCCAGCAGCCGGGTCGACAGGAACCCCTCCTACGAGCAGTACTTC.

The rearrangement uses TRBV5-8 and TRBJ2-2; no definite D call. V lost 2 bases and J lost 3, with 2 bases in between. CDR1 and CDR2 (germline): SGHTS, YDEGEE. The CDR3 totals 12 residues. As DNA, the CDR3 is TGTGCCAGCAGCTTCGACACCGGGGAGCTGTTTTTT. Protein sequence: CASSFDTGELFF.

The rearrangement uses TRBV28 and TRBJ2-3; TRBD1 matches at 9 bases. In germline, CDR1 is MDHEN, CDR2 SYDVKM. Trimming removed 8 bases from V and 5 bases from J; junction bases left unmatched: 5. This CDR3 comprises 13 residues. Here the CDR3 reads CASRDRVRDTQYF. CDR3 nucleotide sequence: TGTGCCAGCCGGGACAGGGTACGAGATACGCAGTATTTT.

This clone has a single count. The rearrangement joins TRBV9 to TRBJ2-2; D might be TRBD2 (6 bases). The CDR3 runs 17 residues. Per germline, CDR1 SGDLS and CDR2 YYNGEE. V shed 0 bases and J shed 3 bases, with 15 bases lying between them. The chain's CDR3 is CASSVAWRGSDTGELFF. The CDR3 DNA sequence: TGTGCCAGCAGCGTAGCTTGGAGGGGAAGCGACACCGGGGAGCTGTTTTTT. Based on the CDR3 plus reference TRBV9 and TRBJ2-2, the full variable domain is DSGVTQTPKHLITATGQRVTLRCSPRSGDLSVYWYQQSLDQGLQFLIQYYNGEERAKGNILERFSAQQFPDLHSELNLSSLELGDSALYFCASSVAWRGSDTGELFFGEGSRLTVL.

The J gene is TRBJ2-5, the V gene TRBV12-5, with D tentatively TRBD1 (5 bases). Germline V gene lookup returns CDR1 LGHNT and CDR2 FRNRAP. The V and J ends lost 5 bases and 5 bases respectively, with 27 bases between them. The CDR3 covers 18 residues. The CDR3 sequence is CASGPGAQGQYALETQYF. Here the CDR3 DNA reads TGTGCTAGTGGTCCCGGCGCCCAGGGTCAATATGCGTTGGAGACCCAGTACTTC.

The chain links TRBV11-2 to TRBJ1-1, with TRBD1 matching over 8 bases. Per germline, CDR1 SGHAT and CDR2 FQNNGV. V shed 5 bases, J shed 0 bases, and the junction held 8 bases outside the gene matches. The CDR3 loop spans 16 amino acids. CDR3 protein: CASSPPPGGMNTEAFF. CDR3 DNA sequence: TGTGCCAGCAGCCCCCCCCCAGGGGGCATGAACACTGAAGCTTTCTTT.

The chain carries TRBV18 and TRBJ2-3, with 7 bases lining up with TRBD1. V was clipped by 3 bases and J by 6 bases; unmatched bases: 12. Germline V lookup: CDR1 KGHSH, CDR2 LQKENI. This CDR3 comprises 16 residues. The CDR3 nucleotides are TGTGCCAGCTCACCCTTAGGACAGGCGGCCTCGGATACGCAGTATTTT. Its protein is CASSPLGQAASDTQYF.

This clone was counted only a few times. This rearrangement joins TRBV11-1 to TRBJ2-7; D gene uncertain. The germline gives CDR1 SGHAT, CDR2 FQDESV (reference sequence). Trimming took 2 bases from V and 2 from J, leaving 10 bases between them. This CDR3 has 14 amino acids. CDR3 region: CASSLRTRTYEQYF. CDR3 DNA sequence: TGTGCCAGCAGCTTAAGAACGAGAACCTACGAGCAGTACTTC. Variable domain in full (rest from reference TRBV11-1 and TRBJ2-7): EAEVAQSPRYKITEKSQAVAFWCDPISGHATLYWYRQILGQGPELLVQFQDESVVDDSQLPKDRFSAERLKGVDSTLKIQPAELGDSAMYLCASSLRTRTYEQYFGPGTRLTVT.

This clone was counted at least ten times. This chain joins TRBV4-1 and TRBJ1-2; 10 bases fit TRBD1. The CDR3 extends over 16 amino acids. Germline CDR1 reads MGHRA; CDR2 reads YSYEKL. After removal of 0 bases from V and 7 bases from J, the junction contained 8 bases not matched to a gene. DNA of the CDR3: TGCGCCAGCAGCCAAGACGTGGACAGGGGGGAAGGTGGCTACACCTTC. Protein: CASSQDVDRGEGGYTF.

This clone was observed a handful of times. This chain connects TRBV9 to TRBJ2-7; D is possibly TRBD2 (7 bases). V was shortened by 0 bases and J by 4 bases, with 17 bases between the two germline ends. CDR3 length: 16 residues. CDR1 and CDR2 from the germline V gene are SGDLS and YYNGEE. The CDR3 DNA is TGTGCCAGCAGCGTAGAAGGGGGAGGGCCGATTTACGAGCAGTACTTC. Translation gives CASSVEGGGPIYEQYF. Drawing the rest from reference TRBV9 and TRBJ2-7, the complete variable domain is DSGVTQTPKHLITATGQRVTLRCSPRSGDLSVYWYQQSLDQGLQFLIQYYNGEERAKGNILERFSAQQFPDLHSELNLSSLELGDSALYFCASSVEGGGPIYEQYFGPGTRLTVT.

The chain links TRBV29-1 to TRBJ2-1, with D uncertain. The CDR3 is 14 residues long. Trimming cost V 6 bases and J 2 bases, with 14 bases left between them. Germline CDR1 reads SQVTM; CDR2 reads ANQGSEA. CDR3 DNA: TGCAGCGTCCTCCTTATACCTACCTACAATGAGCAGTTCTTC. It is translated as CSVLLIPTYNEQFF.

The chain employs TRBV2 and TRBJ2-3; D is ambiguous. Germline V gene lookup returns CDR1 SNHLY and CDR2 FYNNEI. Trimming shortened V by 7 bases and J by 0 bases, and 5 bases separated the two germline ends. This CDR3 contains 12 residues. The chain's CDR3 is CASTLSTDTQYF. DNA for the CDR3: TGTGCCAGCACCCTGAGCACAGATACGCAGTATTTT.

This sequence joins TRBV9 and TRBJ2-7; 7 bases line up with TRBD2. This CDR3 has 15 amino acids. Germline loops: CDR1 SGDLS, CDR2 YYNGEE. V shed 4 bases and J 7 bases; nucleotides not matched to a gene: 14. The DNA for the CDR3 is TGTGCCAGCAGCCCAGACGGGGGAGGGCCCTGGGAGCAGTACTTC. Its protein product is CASSPDGGGPWEQYF. Based on the CDR3 plus reference TRBV9 and TRBJ2-7, the full variable domain is DSGVTQTPKHLITATGQRVTLRCSPRSGDLSVYWYQQSLDQGLQFLIQYYNGEERAKGNILERFSAQQFPDLHSELNLSSLELGDSALYFCASSPDGGGPWEQYFGPGTRLTVT.

This chain links TRBV5-1 with TRBJ2-2; D is possibly TRBD2 (5 bases). CDR1 is SGHRS, CDR2 YFSETQ, per germline. Deletions cut 0 bases from V and 0 bases from J, with 9 bases between. The CDR3 sequence is 16 residues long. In nucleotides, the CDR3 is TGCGCCAGCAGCTTGGGTGCGCGGGCGAACACCGGGGAGCTGTTTTTT. Its translation is CASSLGARANTGELFF.

V gene TRBV5-1 combines with J gene TRBJ2-3; D is perhaps TRBD1 (5 bases). The CDR3 is 15 residues long. Trimming left V 0 bases short and J 1 base short, with 9 bases between. CDR1 and CDR2 (germline): SGHRS, YFSETQ. The CDR3 loop reads CASSLAGRGTDTQYF. The CDR3 DNA reads as TGCGCCAGCAGCTTGGCGGGCAGGGGCACAGATACGCAGTATTTT. Complete variable domain (other parts from reference TRBV5-1 and TRBJ2-3): KAGVTQTPRYLIKTRGQQVTLSCSPISGHRSVSWYQQTPGQGLQFLFEYFSETQRNKGNFPGRFSGRQFSNSRSEMNVSTLELGDSALYLCASSLAGRGTDTQYFGPGTRLTVL.

The chain links TRBV7-8 to TRBJ2-3, with D perhaps TRBD2 (5 bases). Germline V gene lookup returns CDR1 SGHVS and CDR2 FQNEAQ. V lost 5 bases and J lost 2, with 23 bases in between. The CDR3 runs to 18 residues. CDR3 bases: TGTGCCAGCAGCCCATACACCCAACTAGGAGAACCCACAGATACGCAGTATTTT. Translated, it gives CASSPYTQLGEPTDTQYF. Looking up the rest from reference TRBV7-8 and TRBJ2-3 gives the full variable domain: GAGVSQSPRYKVAKRGQDVALRCDPISGHVSLFWYQQALGQGPEFLTYFQNEAQLDKSGLPSDRFFAERPEGSVSTLKIQRTQQEDSAVYLCASSPYTQLGEPTDTQYFGPGTRLTVL.

The chain joins TRBV7-2 to TRBJ2-7, with TRBD2 identical over 11 bases. CDR1 and CDR2 from the germline V gene are SGHTA and FQGNSA. With V trimmed by 6 bases and J by 4 bases, 8 bases remained unmatched. There are 15 residues in the CDR3. This CDR3 is CASRSTSGSLYEQYF. The DNA for the CDR3 is TGTGCCAGCAGGTCTACTAGCGGGAGTCTATACGAGCAGTACTTC.

The genes are TRBV5-1 and TRBJ1-1, with D hard to call. CDR1 SGHRS and CDR2 YFSETQ come from the germline V gene. The CDR3 loop spans 14 amino acids. Trimming cost V 1 base and J 1 base, with 8 bases left between them. The CDR3 DNA reads as TGCGCCAGCAGCTTGTCAACCGGGAACACTGAAGCTTTCTTT. It encodes CASSLSTGNTEAFF.

The chain is built from TRBV7-9 and TRBJ1-2; 7 bases are a match to TRBD1. Germline CDR1 and CDR2: SEHNR and FQNEAQ (reference sequence). The V gene end was trimmed by 5 bases and the J gene end by 0 bases; junction bases not matched to a gene: 12. The CDR3 sequence is 17 residues long. CDR3 amino acids: CASSPGQAPFTNYGYTF. The CDR3 DNA reads as TGTGCCAGCAGCCCTGGACAGGCTCCATTTACTAACTATGGCTACACCTTC.

This sequence joins TRBV12-5 and TRBJ1-2; D not resolved. The CDR3 has 13 amino acids. Germline V lookup: CDR1 LGHNT, CDR2 FRNRAP. Trimming removed 6 bases from V and 8 bases from J, with 16 bases in between. The CDR3 reads CASGTLTNSGYTF. CDR3 sequence (DNA): TGTGCTAGTGGGACCTTAACAAACAGCGGCTACACCTTC.

The CDR3 region has the DNA TGCACCAGCAGAATAGACAGGGGGCCTTTCAACACCTTC. Its protein is CTSRIDRGPFNTF. V usage is TRBV1 and J usage is TRBJ1-2; the table's D call of TRBD1 was not tested on the DNA. TRBV1 is labeled a pseudogene. The CDR3 is 13 amino acids.

The rearrangement joins TRBV2 to TRBJ2-7, with 9 bases aligning to TRBD2. Unmatched junction bases numbered 10, after V lost 10 bases and J lost 6 bases. The CDR3 has 13 residues. Per the germline V gene, CDR1 is SNHLY and CDR2 is FYNNEI. The CDR3 DNA is TGTGCCAATTCGATAGCGGGAGTCGGCGAGCAGTACTTC. The encoded protein is CANSIAGVGEQYF.

Remarks on this clone: The sample holds other DNA sequences that translate to the same CDR3. J is TRBJ2-1 and V is TRBV7-3; possibly TRBD2 for D (6 bases). Germline V gives CDR1 SGHTA, CDR2 FQGTGA. The V and J ends lost 2 bases and 2 bases respectively, with 10 bases between them. The CDR3 has 15 amino acids. CDR3 nucleotides: TGTGCCAGCAGCTTAGGGCGGGGACCCTACAATGAGCAGTTCTTC. Protein sequence: CASSLGRGPYNEQFF.

This sequence joins TRBV14 and TRBJ2-2; TRBD2 matches 10 bases. Germline lookup yields CDR1 SGHDN and CDR2 FVKESK. J was trimmed by 4 bases and V by 4 bases; bases with no gene match: 6. This CDR3 spans 16 amino acids. In DNA, the CDR3 is TGTGCCAGCAGCCTTTTAGCGGGAGGTTTCACCGGGGAGCTGTTTTTT. It codes for CASSLLAGGFTGELFF.

V and J are TRBV2 and TRBJ1-5; D is ambiguous. The CDR3 spans 12 residues. The germline V gene encodes CDR1 SNHLY and CDR2 FYNNEI. Trimming took 10 bases from V and 6 from J, leaving 13 bases between them. In nucleotides, the CDR3 is TGTGCCACAGCATATACGGGTCAGCCCCAGCATTTT. Protein product: CATAYTGQPQHF. The full variable domain, with the rest looked up from reference TRBV2 and TRBJ1-5, is EPEVTQTPSHQVTQMGQEVILRCVPISNHLYFYWYRQILGQKVEFLVSFYNNEISEKSEIFDDQFSVERPDGSNFTLKIRSTKLEDSAMYFCATAYTGQPQHFGDGTRLSIL.

The CDR3 sequence: CASSLLGQGPGGYTF. The DNA for the CDR3 is TGTGCCAGCAGCCTACTGGGACAGGGGCCGGGCGGCTACACCTTC. The V call is TRBV7-9, the J call TRBJ1-2; 10 bases align to TRBD1. Trimming cost V 5 bases and J 8 bases; bases outside gene matches: 11. The germline CDR1 and CDR2 sequences are SEHNR and FQNEAQ (reference sequence). The CDR3 consists of 15 residues.